The source of this T cell receptor (beta chain) is a study of blood T cell repertoires in COVID-19. Participants spanned ages 18 to 89 years and resided in about 24 US areas. Notes on this clone: Germline and junction disagree at one end, which may indicate a read error.

Clones were sequenced by immunoSEQ multiplex PCR, and TCRdb holds only the in-frame ones, with some missing. The repertoire holds 260,000 or so clones, with roughly 87% as singletons. CDR1 is SSHAT, CDR2 FNYEAQ, per germline (reference sequence). This CDR3 contains 15 residues. The sequence was obtained from a woman aged 30 to 39 with acute COVID-19. The specimen sequenced was PBMCs or T cells enriched from blood (not recorded which). V usage is TRBV7-7 and J usage is TRBJ2-5; 7 nucleotides agree with TRBD1. The CDR3 nucleotides are TGTGCTAGCAGCTTTTCCCCGGGACAGCAAGAGACCCAGTACTTC. It translates to CASSFSPGQQETQYF.